This is a list of T cell receptor beta chains from one sample in a study of blood T cell repertoires in COVID-19. Libraries were prepared by immunoSEQ multiplex PCR; TCRdb keeps only in-frame clonotypes and omits some of them. Counted here are about 380,000 clones, approximately 89% occurring once; the ten biggest clones make up 1.3%. What was sequenced was PBMCs or T cells enriched from blood (not recorded which). The receptors were gathered from a man aged 25-40 years who had recovered from COVID-19. CDR3s include the opening cysteine and the closing phenylalanine or tryptophan. Each record gives: clone size, D gene, V gene, J gene, CDR3 protein, CDR3 DNA. A D gene is named only where the DNA matches it firmly. Clone size is not always given. Where it is, it says once, few, many or a class for expanded clones.

.	.	TRBV29-1	TRBJ1-2	CSVIKTGVEGYTF	TGCAGCGTGATTAAGACAGGAGTCGAAGGCTACACCTTC
.	TRBD1	TRBV7-6	TRBJ2-2	CASSLAMTGVITGELFF	TGTGCCAGCAGCTTAGCCATGACAGGGGTCATCACCGGGGAGCTGTTTTTT
.	TRBD1	TRBV4-1	TRBJ1-3	CASSQKGRDSGNTIYF	TGCGCCAGCAGCCAAAAAGGCCGGGACAGCGGAAACACCATATATTTT
.	.	TRBV2	TRBJ2-7	CASSEPRRDEQYF	TGTGCCAGCAGTGAACCGAGACGGGACGAGCAGTACTTC
once	TRBD1	TRBV25-1	TRBJ1-1	CASSIQGADTEAFF	TGTGCCAGCAGTATCCAGGGGGCGGACACTGAAGCTTTCTTT
.	.	TRBV7-2	TRBJ2-1	CASSFDRDLQYNEQFF	TGTGCCAGCAGCTTCGACCGGGACTTACAATACAATGAGCAGTTCTTC
.	TRBD1	TRBV18	TRBJ1-1	CASSPRQGAGNTEAFF	TGTGCCAGCTCACCTAGACAGGGGGCCGGGAACACTGAAGCTTTCTTT
once	TRBD2	TRBV2	TRBJ2-7	CASRGGAHEQYF	TGTGCCAGCAGGGGAGGGGCCCACGAGCAGTACTTC
.	.	TRBV21-1	TRBJ2-7	CASSLYPTGLEQYF	TGTGCCAGCAGCCTCTACCCAACAGGCCTGGAGCAGTACTTC
few	TRBD1	TRBV4-1	TRBJ1-5	CASSSEGAGNQPQHF	TGCGCCAGCAGCAGCGAGGGGGCCGGCAATCAGCCCCAGCATTTT
.	.	TRBV5-5	TRBJ1-1	CASSLDPGRMSEAFF	TGTGCCAGCAGCTTGGATCCCGGGAGAATGTCTGAAGCTTTCTTT
few	.	TRBV2	TRBJ2-5	CASLQGQETQYF	TGTGCCAGCTTACAGGGTCAAGAGACCCAGTACTTC
.	.	TRBV7-6	TRBJ2-1	CASSLGHRSYNEQFF	TGTGCCAGCAGCTTAGGACACCGCTCCTACAATGAGCAGTTCTTC
.	TRBD1	TRBV6-4	TRBJ2-1	CASSPGTGSDEQFF	TGTGCCAGCAGTCCCGGGACAGGTAGCGATGAGCAGTTCTTC
.	.	TRBV9	TRBJ2-2	CASSVGAGSHWELFF	TGTGCCAGCAGCGTTGGCGCGGGGTCACACTGGGAGCTGTTTTTT
.	.	TRBV6-5	TRBJ1-6	CASSYINYSPLHF	TGTGCCAGCAGTTACATTAATTATTCACCCCTCCACTTT
.	.	TRBV5-3	TRBJ1-2	CARSFDRLYGYTF	TGTGCCAGAAGTTTTGACAGACTCTATGGCTACACCTTC
.	TRBD2	TRBV18	TRBJ2-3	CASSPGLALNTQYF	TGTGCCAGCTCACCGGGACTAGCGTTAAATACGCAGTATTTT
.	TRBD1	TRBV9	TRBJ2-2	CASSVGTGATGELFF	TGTGCCAGCAGCGTTGGGACAGGGGCGACCGGGGAGCTGTTTTTT
.	.	TRBV10-3	TRBJ1-2	CAISVQKNGGYGYTF	TGTGCCATCAGTGTTCAGAAAAACGGGGGCTATGGCTACACCTTC
.	.	TRBV15	TRBJ1-4	CATSRDERKLFF	TGTGCCACCAGCAGAGACGAGAGAAAACTGTTTTTT
.	.	TRBV21-1	TRBJ1-4	CASSQGDNEKLFF	TGTGCCAGCAGCCAGGGGGATAATGAAAAACTGTTTTTT
.	.	TRBV6-2/TRBV6-3	TRBJ2-2	CASSYLGRGTGELFF	TGTGCCAGCAGTTACCTTGGACGGGGGACCGGGGAGCTGTTTTTT
.	.	TRBV6-5	TRBJ1-6	CASRPRTNNSPLHF	TGTGCCAGCAGACCGAGGACTAATAATTCACCCCTCCACTTT
.	.	TRBV7-6	TRBJ2-6	CASSPLGQSGANVLTF	TGTGCCAGCAGCCCCCTCGGACAGTCTGGGGCCAACGTCCTGACTTTC
once	.	TRBV12-5	TRBJ2-2	CASGFRGTGELFF	TGTGCTAGTGGTTTCCGCGGCACCGGGGAGCTGTTTTTT
.	.	TRBV11-2	TRBJ1-2	CASSPIERNYGYTF	TGTGCCAGCAGCCCTATCGAGAGAAACTATGGCTACACCTTC
few	.	TRBV10-3	TRBJ1-1	CAISEREVRTEAFF	TGTGCCATCAGTGAAAGGGAGGTTAGAACTGAAGCTTTCTTT
.	.	TRBV7-8	TRBJ1-2	CASSLVAEYGYTF	TGTGCCAGCAGCTTAGTCGCGGAATATGGCTACACCTTC